Below are 11 T cell receptor beta chains sequenced from a single sample in a study of response to subunit inactivated influenza vaccine. A single record per CDR3 protein comes from TCRdb applying MiXCR to the RT-PCR reads. The table lists about 300,000 distinct CDR3 sequences, 21% of them singletons, with roughly a tenth in the top ten. Sequenced material: PBMCs from blood, taken approximately 20 months after vaccination. These receptors were collected from a man between 50 and 70 years old who received an inactivated influenza vaccine.

The V and J genes are TRBV5-4 and TRBJ2-2; unclear D gene. The CDR3 covers 17 residues. V was trimmed by 0 bases and J by 0 bases, leaving 12 bases between them. Germline values: CDR1 SGHNT, CDR2 YYREEE (reference sequence). CDR3 amino acids: CASSLVPGLPNTGELFF. The CDR3 DNA is TGTGCCAGCAGCTTGGTCCCCGGGCTACCGAACACCGGGGAGCTGTTTTTT. The variable domain in full, with the rest retrieved from reference TRBV5-4 and TRBJ2-2, is ETGVTQSPTHLIKTRGQQVTLRCSSQSGHNTVSWYQQALGQGPQFIFQYYREEENGRGNFPPRFSGLQFPNYSSELNVNALELDDSALYLCASSLVPGLPNTGELFFGEGSRLTVL.

This clonotype has only a few counts. This rearrangement joins TRBV14 to TRBJ1-5; TRBD1 is a possible D gene (5 bases). The ends were cut back, 0 bases at V and 0 bases at J, with 15 bases in the middle. Germline CDR1 and CDR2: SGHDN and FVKESK. The CDR3 has 18 residues. The CDR3 region is CASSQDKPTDNSNQPQHF. The CDR3 region has the DNA TGTGCCAGCAGCCAAGATAAACCGACAGATAATAGCAATCAGCCCCAGCATTTT.

This clonotype has more than one count but fewer than ten. The gene calls are TRBV27 and TRBJ2-3; D gene uncertain. This CDR3 has 14 residues. Germline V gene data show CDR1 as MNHEY and CDR2 as SMNVEV (reference sequence). V was shortened by 0 bases and J by 5 bases, with 9 bases between the two germline ends. The CDR3 is CASSLSGFGDTQYF. CDR3 bases: TGTGCCAGCAGTTTATCTGGGTTTGGAGATACGCAGTATTTT.

This chain links TRBV5-6 with TRBJ1-5; D call uncertain. V dropped 3 bases and J dropped 0 bases, with 13 bases sitting between them. The length of the CDR3 is 16 residues. Looked up from germline, CDR1 is SGHDT and CDR2 is YYEEEE. The DNA of the CDR3 is TGTGCCAGCAGCTACCGTGAGGGCCTTAGCAATCAGCCCCAGCATTTT. Translated, it gives CASSYREGLSNQPQHF. Supplemented by reference TRBV5-6 and TRBJ1-5, the full variable domain reads DAGVTQSPTHLIKTRGQQVTLRCSPKSGHDTVSWYQQALGQGPQFIFQYYEEEERQRGNFPDRFSGHQFPNYSSELNVNALLLGDSALYLCASSYREGLSNQPQHFGDGTRLSIL.

V and J are TRBV7-9 and TRBJ1-4; no clear D. Germline V gene sequence: CDR1 SEHNR, CDR2 FQNEAQ (reference sequence). Trimming shortened V by 8 bases and J by 0 bases, and 10 bases separated the two germline ends. This CDR3 has 14 residues. The DNA for the CDR3 is TGTGCCAGCGCCCCTGGGGCAACTAATGAAAAACTGTTTTTT. This sequence encodes CASAPGATNEKLFF.

This clonotype was recorded many times. The V call is TRBV20-1, the J call TRBJ2-7; 9 nucleotides agree with TRBD2. J was trimmed by 0 bases and V by 5 bases; bases with no gene match: 5. CDR1 DFQATT and CDR2 SNEGSKA come from the germline V gene (reference sequence). The CDR3 is made up of 14 amino acids. The CDR3 DNA sequence: TGCAGTGCTCCCCGGACTAGCGCCTCCTACGAGCAGTACTTC. Amino acid sequence: CSAPRTSASYEQYF.

The chain links TRBV20-1 to TRBJ1-6, with D perhaps TRBD1 (5 bases). Per germline, CDR1 DFQATT and CDR2 SNEGSKA (reference sequence). V lost 3 bases, J lost 9 bases, and 12 bases lay in between. CDR3 length: 13 amino acids. CDR3 nucleotide sequence: TGCAGTGCTAGTAAGGACATGAGTTCACCCCTCCACTTT. Residues: CSASKDMSSPLHF.

The chain uses TRBV28 and TRBJ1-1, with no clear D. Germline assignment: CDR1 MDHEN and CDR2 SYDVKM. The CDR3 is made up of 14 amino acids. V was trimmed by 3 bases and J by 3 bases, leaving 11 bases between them. The CDR3 sequence is CASSFRSGYTEAFF. The CDR3 DNA reads TGTGCCAGCAGTTTCCGGTCGGGGTACACTGAAGCTTTCTTT.

Only a few counts were recorded for this clonotype. The gene calls are TRBV5-8 and TRBJ2-1; a possible D gene is TRBD1 (5 bases). The V and J ends lost 1 base and 13 bases respectively, with 21 bases between them. The CDR3 runs to 15 residues. Germline CDR1 and CDR2: SGHTS and YDEGEE. This CDR3 reads CASSLSLLGAMGQFF. The CDR3 region has the DNA TGTGCCAGCAGCTTGAGTTTATTAGGGGCGATGGGTCAGTTCTTC.

In its sample, this clonotype was seen a few times. The chain recombines TRBV29-1 with TRBJ2-7; D perhaps matches TRBD1 (7 bases). The CDR3 loop spans 15 amino acids. Germline-derived CDR1 and CDR2 are SQVTM and ANQGSEA. The germline V and J ends were trimmed by 1 base and 1 base, with 14 bases remaining between them. DNA of the CDR3: TGCAGCGTTGAAGTTGGGGGGACAGTATCCTACGAGCAGTACTTC. It codes for CSVEVGGTVSYEQYF.

This clonotype came up once. The chain recombines TRBV7-8 with TRBJ2-1; D may match TRBD1 or TRBD2 (5 bases each). Germline CDR1 and CDR2: SGHVS and FQNEAQ. The CDR3 is 15 residues long. V was trimmed by 5 bases and J by 4 bases, leaving 15 bases between them. The CDR3 DNA follows: TGTGCCAGCAGCAACCCCGGGACCATTTACAATGAGCAGTTCTTC. Translating it yields CASSNPGTIYNEQFF.